This passage covers 5 T cell receptor beta chains from one sample sequenced in a study of molecular identifiers for immune sequencing clone quantification. TCRdb re-analysed the PCR reads in MiXCR, keeping a single row per CDR3 protein. The sample shows around 460,000 distinct CDR3 sequences, about a fifth of them seen only once. Sequencing was done on a sample of naive CD8+ T cells from blood, with Jurkat cell RNA spiked in. The subset: FACS-sorted CD8+CD4-CCR7+CD45RA+ naive T cells. These receptor sequences come from a human donor in good health. Some libraries in this study had Jurkat cell RNA spiked in.

The chain carries TRBV12-3 or TRBV12-4 and TRBJ2-5; the D gene is possibly TRBD1 (6 bases). CDR3 size: 12 residues. V was cut by 6 bases and J by 5 bases, with 10 bases left in between. The CDR3 sequence is CASSFDRETQYF. In nucleotides, the CDR3 is TGTGCCAGCAGCTTCGACAGGGAGACCCAGTACTTC.

The chain is built from TRBV4-3 and TRBJ2-5; a possible D gene is TRBD1 (7 bases). Germline loops: CDR1 LGHNA, CDR2 YSLEER. The CDR3 runs to 15 residues. V gave up 0 bases and J gave up 5 bases, with 13 bases separating them. The CDR3 nucleotides are TGCGCCAGCAGCCAAGATTGGAGGGGGCGGGAGACCCAGTACTTC. Encoded protein: CASSQDWRGRETQYF.

This clonotype was counted ten times or more. This chain joins TRBV4-3 and TRBJ2-7, with D maybe TRBD2 (6 bases). This CDR3 has 15 residues. Per the germline V gene, CDR1 is LGHNA and CDR2 is YSLEER. V was shortened by 0 bases and J by 4 bases, with 13 bases between the two germline ends. The CDR3 nucleotides read TGCGCCAGCAGCCAAGAACAGGCGGGGTTATACGAGCAGTACTTC. Amino acids: CASSQEQAGLYEQYF.

In its sample, this clonotype was seen a few times. The chain carries TRBV14 and TRBJ2-3; 13 bases match TRBD2. Germline CDR1 reads SGHDN; CDR2 reads FVKESK. V lost 0 bases, J lost 2 bases, and 5 bases stayed unmatched. The CDR3 is 18 amino acids. CDR3 loop: CASSQDRTSGGATDTQYF. In DNA form, the CDR3 reads TGTGCCAGCAGCCAAGATCGAACTAGCGGGGGGGCCACAGATACGCAGTATTTT.

This clonotype has at least ten counts. CDR3 sequence: CASRPTPRRTANEKLFF. The CDR3 DNA reads as TGTGCCAGCCGACCAACCCCGAGGAGGACAGCTAATGAAAAACTGTTTTTT. This chain connects TRBV2 to TRBJ1-4; maybe TRBD1 (6 bases). This CDR3 has 17 amino acids. CDR1 is SNHLY, CDR2 FYNNEI, per germline. Trimming took 8 bases from V and 3 from J, leaving 22 bases between them.